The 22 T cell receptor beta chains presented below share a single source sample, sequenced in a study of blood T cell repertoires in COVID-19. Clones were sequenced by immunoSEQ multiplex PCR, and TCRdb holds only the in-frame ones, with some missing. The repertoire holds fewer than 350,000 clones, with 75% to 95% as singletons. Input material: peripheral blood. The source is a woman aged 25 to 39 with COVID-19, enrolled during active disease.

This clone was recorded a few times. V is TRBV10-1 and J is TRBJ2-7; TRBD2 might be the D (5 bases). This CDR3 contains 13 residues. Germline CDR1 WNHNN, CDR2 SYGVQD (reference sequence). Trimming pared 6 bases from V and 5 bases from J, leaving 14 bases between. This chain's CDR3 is CASRQAMGDEQYF. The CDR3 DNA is TGCGCCAGCAGGCAGGCGATGGGAGACGAGCAGTACTTC.

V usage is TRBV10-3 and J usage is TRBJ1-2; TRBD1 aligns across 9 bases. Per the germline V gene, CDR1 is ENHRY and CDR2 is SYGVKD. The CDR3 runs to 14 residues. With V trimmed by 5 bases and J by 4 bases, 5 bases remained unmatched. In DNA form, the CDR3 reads TGTGCCATCAGTAGACAGGGGGATGGCTATGGCTACACCTTC. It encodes CAISRQGDGYGYTF.

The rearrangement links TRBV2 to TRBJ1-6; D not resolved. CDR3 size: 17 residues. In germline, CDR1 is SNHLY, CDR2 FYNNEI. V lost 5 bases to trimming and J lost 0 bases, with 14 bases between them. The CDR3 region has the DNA TGTGCCAGCAGTCCCAGACACCCGAGCTCCTATAATTCACCCCTCCACTTT. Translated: CASSPRHPSSYNSPLHF.

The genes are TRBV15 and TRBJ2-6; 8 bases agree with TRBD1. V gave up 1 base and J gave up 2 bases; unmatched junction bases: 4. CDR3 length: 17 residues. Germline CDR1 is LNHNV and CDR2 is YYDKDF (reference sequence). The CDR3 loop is CATSRGQGTAGANVLTF. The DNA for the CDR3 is TGTGCCACCAGCAGAGGACAGGGGACGGCTGGGGCCAACGTCCTGACTTTC.

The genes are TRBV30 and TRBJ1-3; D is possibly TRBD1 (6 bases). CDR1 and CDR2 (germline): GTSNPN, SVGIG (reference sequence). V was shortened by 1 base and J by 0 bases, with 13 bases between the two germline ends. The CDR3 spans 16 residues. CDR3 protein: CAWSEYSGVSGNTIYF. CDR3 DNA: TGTGCCTGGAGTGAATACTCAGGGGTCTCTGGAAACACCATATATTTT.

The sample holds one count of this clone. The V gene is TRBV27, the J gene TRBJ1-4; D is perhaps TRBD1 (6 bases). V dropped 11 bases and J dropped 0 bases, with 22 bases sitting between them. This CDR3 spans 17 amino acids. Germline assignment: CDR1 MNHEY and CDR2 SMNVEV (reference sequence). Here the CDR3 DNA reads TGTGCCCCTTCTCCTCCCGGGACACCCTCAACTAATGAAAAACTGTTTTTT. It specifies CAPSPPGTPSTNEKLFF.

The CDR3 DNA is TGTGCCAGCAGCCCCACCAGCGTTACCTACGAGCAGTACTTC. Amino acids: CASSPTSVTYEQYF. The chain couples TRBV7-2 to TRBJ2-7; D is ambiguous. The germline V gene has CDR1 SGHTA and CDR2 FQGNSA. V was pared by 5 bases and J by 2 bases, with 13 bases between. There are 14 residues in the CDR3.

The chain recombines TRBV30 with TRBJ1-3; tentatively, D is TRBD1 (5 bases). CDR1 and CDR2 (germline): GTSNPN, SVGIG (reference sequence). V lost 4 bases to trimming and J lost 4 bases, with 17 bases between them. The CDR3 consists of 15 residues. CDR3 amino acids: CAWNPGGLGGNTIYF. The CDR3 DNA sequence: TGTGCCTGGAACCCCGGGGGATTGGGGGGAAACACCATATATTTT.

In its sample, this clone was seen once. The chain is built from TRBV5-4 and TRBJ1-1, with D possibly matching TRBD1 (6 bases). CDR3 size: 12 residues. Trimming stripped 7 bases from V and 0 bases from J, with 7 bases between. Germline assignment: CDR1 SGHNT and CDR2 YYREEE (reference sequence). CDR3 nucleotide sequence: TGTGCCAGCGGGGGCTTGAACACTGAAGCTTTCTTT. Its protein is CASGGLNTEAFF.

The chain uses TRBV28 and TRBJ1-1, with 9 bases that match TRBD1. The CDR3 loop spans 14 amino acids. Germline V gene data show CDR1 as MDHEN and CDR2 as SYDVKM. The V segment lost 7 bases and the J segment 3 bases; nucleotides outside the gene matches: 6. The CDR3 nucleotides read TGTGCCAGCATCCGGACAGGGGCTGACACTGAAGCTTTCTTT. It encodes CASIRTGADTEAFF. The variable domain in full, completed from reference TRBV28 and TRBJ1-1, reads DVKVTQSSRYLVKRTGEKVFLECVQDMDHENMFWYRQDPGLGLRLIYFSYDVKMKEKGDIPEGYSVSREKKERFSLILESASTNQTSMYLCASIRTGADTEAFFGQGTRLTVV.

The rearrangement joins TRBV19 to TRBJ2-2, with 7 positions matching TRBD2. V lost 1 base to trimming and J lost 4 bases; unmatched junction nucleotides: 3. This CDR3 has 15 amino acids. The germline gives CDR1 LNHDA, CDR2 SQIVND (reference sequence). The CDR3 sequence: CASSIVPGGTGELFF. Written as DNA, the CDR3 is TGTGCCAGTAGTATAGTCCCGGGGGGCACCGGGGAGCTGTTTTTT. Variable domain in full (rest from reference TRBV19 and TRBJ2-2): DGGITQSPKYLFRKEGQNVTLSCEQNLNHDAMYWYRQDPGQGLRLIYYSQIVNDFQKGDIAEGYSVSREKKESFPLTVTSAQKNPTAFYLCASSIVPGGTGELFFGEGSRLTVL.

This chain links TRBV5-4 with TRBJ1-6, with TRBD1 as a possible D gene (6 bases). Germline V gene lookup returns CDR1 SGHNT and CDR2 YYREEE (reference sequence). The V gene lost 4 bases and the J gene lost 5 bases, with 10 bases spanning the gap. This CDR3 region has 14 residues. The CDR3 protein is CASSPDSNNSPLHF. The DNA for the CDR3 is TGTGCCAGCAGCCCGGACAGTAATAATTCACCCCTCCACTTT.

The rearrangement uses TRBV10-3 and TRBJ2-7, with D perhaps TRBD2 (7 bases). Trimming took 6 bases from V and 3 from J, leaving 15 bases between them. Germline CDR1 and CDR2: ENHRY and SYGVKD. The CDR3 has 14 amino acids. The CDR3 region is CAIRGAGRDYEQYF. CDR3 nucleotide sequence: TGTGCCATCAGGGGGGCAGGGAGGGACTACGAGCAGTACTTC.

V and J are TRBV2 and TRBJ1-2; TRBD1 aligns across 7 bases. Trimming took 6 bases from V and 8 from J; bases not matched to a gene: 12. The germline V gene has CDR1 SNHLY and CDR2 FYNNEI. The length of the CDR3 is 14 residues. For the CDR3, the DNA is TGTGCCAGCAGCCCTCTCGGGCAGGGGGACGGCTACACCTTC. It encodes CASSPLGQGDGYTF.

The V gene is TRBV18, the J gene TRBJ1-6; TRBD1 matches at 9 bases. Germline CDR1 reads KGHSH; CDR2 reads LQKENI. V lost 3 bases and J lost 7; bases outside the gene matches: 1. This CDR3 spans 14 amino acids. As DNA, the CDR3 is TGTGCCAGCTCACCGGGACAGGGAAATTCACCCCTCCACTTT. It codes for CASSPGQGNSPLHF.

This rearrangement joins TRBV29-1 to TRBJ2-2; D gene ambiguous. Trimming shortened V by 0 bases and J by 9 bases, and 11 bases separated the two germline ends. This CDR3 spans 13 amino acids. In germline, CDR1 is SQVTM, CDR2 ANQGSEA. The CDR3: CSVEESSARELFF. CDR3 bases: TGCAGCGTTGAAGAGTCCAGCGCGAGGGAGCTGTTTTTT.

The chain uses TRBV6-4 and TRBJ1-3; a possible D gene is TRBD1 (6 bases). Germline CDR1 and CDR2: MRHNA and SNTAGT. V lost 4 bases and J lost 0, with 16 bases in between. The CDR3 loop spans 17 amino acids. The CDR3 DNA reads TGTGCCAGCAGTGTTAGAGCGGGACAATCCTCTGGAAACACCATATATTTT. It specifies CASSVRAGQSSGNTIYF.

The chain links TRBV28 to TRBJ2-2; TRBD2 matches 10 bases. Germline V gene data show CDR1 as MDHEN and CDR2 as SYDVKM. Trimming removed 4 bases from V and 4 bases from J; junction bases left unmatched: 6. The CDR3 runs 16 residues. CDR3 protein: CASSSKREGPTGELFF. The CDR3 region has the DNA TGTGCCAGCAGTTCAAAGCGGGAGGGCCCCACCGGGGAGCTGTTTTTT.

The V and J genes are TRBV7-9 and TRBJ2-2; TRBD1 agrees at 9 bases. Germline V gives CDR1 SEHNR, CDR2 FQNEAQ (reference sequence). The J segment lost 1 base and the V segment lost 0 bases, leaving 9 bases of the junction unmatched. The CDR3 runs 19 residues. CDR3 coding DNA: TGTGCCAGCAGCTTAGCGTTGGGGACAGGGCGGTTGAACACCGGGGAGCTGTTTTTT. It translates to CASSLALGTGRLNTGELFF.

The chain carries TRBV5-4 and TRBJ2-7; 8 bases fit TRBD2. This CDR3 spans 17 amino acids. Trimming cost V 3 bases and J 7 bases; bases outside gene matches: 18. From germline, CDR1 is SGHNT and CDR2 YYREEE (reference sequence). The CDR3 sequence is CASSSAPLGGGRREQYF. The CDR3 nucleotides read TGTGCCAGCAGCTCGGCACCCCTAGGCGGGGGGAGAAGGGAGCAGTACTTC.

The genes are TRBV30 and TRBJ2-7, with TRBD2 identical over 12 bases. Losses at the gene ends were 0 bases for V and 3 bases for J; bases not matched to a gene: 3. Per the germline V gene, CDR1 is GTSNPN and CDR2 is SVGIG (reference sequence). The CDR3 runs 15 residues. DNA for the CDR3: TGTGCCTGGAGTGTCGGACTAGCGGGGATCTACGAGCAGTACTTC. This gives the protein CAWSVGLAGIYEQYF.

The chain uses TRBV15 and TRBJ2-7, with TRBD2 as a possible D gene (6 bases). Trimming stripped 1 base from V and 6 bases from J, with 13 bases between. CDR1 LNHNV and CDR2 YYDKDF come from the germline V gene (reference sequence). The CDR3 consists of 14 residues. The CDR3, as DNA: TGTGCCACCAGCAGAGGGATGAAGGGAGGCGAGCAGTACTTC. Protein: CATSRGMKGGEQYF.